This TCR beta chain was found in a study of blood T cell repertoires in COVID-19. Only in-frame clones appear in the TCRdb table, and some are missing; sequencing was by immunoSEQ multiplex PCR. The sample lists 150,000 to 200,000 clones, roughly 90% occurring once. The clonotype originates from a woman aged 18 to 35 who had recovered from COVID-19. Sequenced: PBMCs or T cells enriched from blood (not recorded which).

CDR3: CASSLDLSRKLFF. The CDR3 nucleotides read TGTGCCAGCAGCTTAGATCTGTCCCGAAAACTGTTTTTT. The chain carries TRBV7-9 and TRBJ1-4; D is ambiguous. This CDR3 is 13 amino acids long. Germline V gene data show CDR1 as SEHNR and CDR2 as FQNEAQ (reference sequence). The V and J ends lost 1 base and 10 bases respectively, with 10 bases between them. The full variable domain, with the rest looked up from reference TRBV7-9 and TRBJ1-4, is DTGVSQNPRHKITKRGQNVTFRCDPISEHNRLYWYRQTLGQGPEFLTYFQNEAQLEKSRLLSDRFSAERPKGSFSTLEIQRTEQGDSAMYLCASSLDLSRKLFFGSGTQLSVL.